This T cell receptor (beta chain) was sequenced in a study of radiation and T cells in renal cell carcinoma (dated by TCRdb to the early 2020s). In terms of the full investigation: Samples were obtained from a clinical trial, in which 15 Gy stereotactic body radiation therapy was delivered to primary renal cell carcinomas and nephrectomy was performed 4 weeks later. In total, 50 to 55 samples underwent TCR beta sequencing: around 26 tumors plus 27 peripheral blood samples. A total of roughly 4 million unique CDR3 nucleotide sequences, encoding around 2.7 million unique CDR3 amino acid sequences, were found across all 50 or so samples. The paper as a whole reports these results and caveats: Tracking of blood repertoire dynamics stopped at about 27 days after treatment, with no follow-up past that point. Effects of radiation dose or scheduling on the TCR repertoire could not be addressed with the single-armed trial design. Because pretreatment tumor biopsies were not available, the baseline intratumoral presence of clonotypes could not be determined. Top tumor clonotypes rose in blood from baseline to 2 weeks post-radiation, then contracted by 4 weeks, suggesting transient expansion of tumor-resident clones.

Notes on this clone: Its recognized antigen is unknown. No much larger clonotype is one base removed from it; base qualities were not supplied.

Following the manufacturer's recommendations, the immunoSEQ kit was used to generate TCR beta libraries from genomic DNA. To prepare the libraries, a first multiplex PCR with proprietary primers was run, followed by a second PCR that added unique barcodes, and a bead cleanup was done after each round. A positive control reaction and a negative control reaction, both provided in the kit, were run with every batch of samples. The final libraries were assessed on an Agilent 4200 TapeStation D1000 ScreenTape, pooled by volume, and quantified by qPCR. An Illumina NextSeq500 fitted with a MidOutput 150-cycle cartridge performed the sequencing, running 156 Read1 cycles and 15 Index1 cycles with the kit's custom primers. The pooled library was loaded at 0.75 to 1 pM, and about 20% PhiX control was spiked in. On the authors' methods: Vendor-processed data were analyzed in R, with a clonotype defined as all T cells sharing the same CDR3 nucleotide sequence. For clone abundance analyses, frequencies were normalized to the 10,000 most abundant clones in each sample. Public T cell clones, which averaged fewer than five per sample, were removed prior to analysis. Tumor-enriched clonotypes and baseline blood-enriched clonotypes were defined as those with an abundance difference of at least 32-fold between compartments. A beta-binomial differential abundance model was used to identify clonotypes that expanded or contracted between blood time points. Tumor-blood repertoire similarity was measured with the Baroni-Urbani and Buser coefficient, and group comparisons used two-tailed Wilcoxon tests in R. Sourced from immuneACCESS, this table was stored by TCRdb with only in-frame sequences that have V and J called. A share of the clones is absent; for the studies checked, an unresolved V gene accounts for under half, and the remainder has no known explanation. That table gives V, J and clone size, and the DNA gave D and trimming. Recorded for this sample are 150,000 or so clones; around nine tenths of them occurred a single time. The ten most abundant clones make up 12% of the sample.

The label giving this sample's time point can be read as: baseline pretreatment blood. The meaning of the sample's treatment or condition label: 15 Gy SBRT to primary tumor, nephrectomy 4 weeks later. To track tumor-enriched clonotypes, serial peripheral blood was sampled from radiation-treated patients at baseline and at 2 weeks and 4 weeks after SBRT. Renal cell carcinoma with clear cell pathology was present in all patients. Genomic DNA for TCR sequencing was prepared using the QIAamp DNA Blood Mini Kit (Qiagen). The analyses included just those samples that passed every quality control check. CDR1 and CDR2 are drawn from the germline V gene: SGHDT, YYEEEE. V was cut back by 0 bases and J by 4 bases, leaving a gap of 10 bases between them. Spanning cysteine to phenylalanine, the CDR3 consists of 14 amino acids. Left in the record is the CDR3 DNA by itself, 42 bases read in frame from the first base.

The clonotype originates from a woman aged 50 to 60 with renal cell carcinoma. The chain was built from TRBV5-6 and TRBJ2-5, and perhaps TRBD1 as D gene, on 5 matching bases. The material was blood, obtained from a patient whose treatment included radiotherapy and nephrectomy. The sequence in DNA is TGTGCCAGCAGCTTGGGGCAGGGCAGAGAGACCCAGTACTTC. Its coded protein is CASSLGQGRETQYF. Joined to the reference TRBV5-6 and TRBJ2-5 proteins, this CDR3 gives the full variable domain: DAGVTQSPTHLIKTRGQQVTLRCSPKSGHDTVSWYQQALGQGPQFIFQYYEEEERQRGNFPDRFSGHQFPNYSSELNVNALLLGDSALYLCASSLGQGRETQYFGPGTRLLVL.